A single sample is the source of the 14 T cell receptor beta chains below, sequenced in a study of identical twins. TCRdb passed the 5' RACE reads through MiXCR, listing each CDR3 protein once. The sample comprises around 490,000 distinct CDR3 sequences, approximately 16% of which are singletons, and nearly 0.45% rests with the top ten. The sample was also reused in another study, on yellow fever vaccine responses in identical twins.

The specimen was CD4+ T cells sorted from blood. These TCRs come from a woman aged 18-29 years in good health.

This clonotype has more than one count but fewer than ten. The gene calls are TRBV4-1 and TRBJ1-5; the D gene is possibly TRBD1 (5 bases). There are 14 residues in the CDR3. The ends were cut back, 2 bases at V and 8 bases at J, with 13 bases in the middle. In germline, CDR1 is MGHRA, CDR2 YSYEKL. CDR3 sequence reads: CASSQRSGGEPQHF. In nucleotides, the CDR3 is TGCGCCAGCAGCCAAAGATCGGGGGGGGAGCCCCAGCATTTT.

The chain employs TRBV15 and TRBJ1-5, with no clear D. Looked up from germline, CDR1 is LNHNV and CDR2 is YYDKDF (reference sequence). CDR3 length equals 8 residues. The CDR3 reads CSNQPQHF. The CDR3 DNA follows: TGTAGCAATCAGCCCCAGCATTTT.

This chain connects TRBV29-1 to TRBJ2-1; TRBD2 agrees at 15 bases. The CDR3 is made up of 15 amino acids. Per germline, CDR1 SQVTM and CDR2 ANQGSEA. Trimming cost V 5 bases and J 10 bases; bases outside gene matches: 9. As DNA, the CDR3 is TGCAGCGTTCGGTTACCGGGACTAGCGGGAGGAGAGCAGTTCTTC. It codes for CSVRLPGLAGGEQFF.

The genes are TRBV12-3 or TRBV12-4 and TRBJ1-4, with D perhaps TRBD1 (6 bases). CDR3 size: 15 residues. V was clipped by 6 bases and J by 7 bases, with 18 bases between them. In DNA, the CDR3 is TGTGCCAGCAGGGAATCGAGGGGGTTTGGTGAAAAACTGTTTTTT. It yields the protein CASRESRGFGEKLFF.

The chain links TRBV6-2 or TRBV6-3 to TRBJ2-7; 7 bases match TRBD2. V gave up 8 bases and J gave up 2 bases; unmatched junction bases: 9. The germline V gene encodes CDR1 MNHEY and CDR2 SVGEGT. This CDR3 spans 14 amino acids. The CDR3 sequence: CASGENSGTYEQYF. CDR3 nucleotides: TGTGCCAGCGGAGAAAACAGCGGGACCTACGAGCAGTACTTC.

The chain combines TRBV7-9 with TRBJ2-3, with D possibly TRBD2 on 6 matching bases. CDR1 and CDR2 (germline): SEHNR, FQNEAQ (reference sequence). The V end lost 5 bases, the J end lost 6 bases, and 18 bases lay between the germline ends. This CDR3 is built from 15 residues. In DNA form, the CDR3 reads TGTGCCAGCAGCCCAGACGGGGGTGTTAGGGATACGCAGTATTTT. This translates into CASSPDGGVRDTQYF.

This clonotype has a handful of counts. This chain joins TRBV20-1 and TRBJ1-5; TRBD1 matches at 7 bases. Germline V CDR1 and CDR2: DFQATT, SNEGSKA (reference sequence). CDR3 length: 15 residues. The ends lost 1 base at V and 6 bases at J; junction bases unmatched: 9. The CDR3 DNA reads as TGCAGTGCTAGAGTCTCGCCAGGGGGAGGTCAGCCCCAGCATTTT. Its protein is CSARVSPGGGQPQHF.

The chain employs TRBV14 and TRBJ2-1; D possibly corresponds to TRBD1 (6 bases). The length of the CDR3 is 16 residues. V lost 3 bases to trimming and J lost 4 bases, with 16 bases between them. Germline V CDR1 and CDR2: SGHDN, FVKESK. The CDR3 DNA reads as TGTGCCAGCAGCCATTACGCCGGGACATCGTACAATGAGCAGTTCTTC. As protein: CASSHYAGTSYNEQFF.

V gene TRBV20-1 combines with J gene TRBJ1-5, with TRBD1 as a possible D gene (5 bases). The CDR3 extends over 13 amino acids. V lost 5 bases to trimming and J lost 4 bases, with 12 bases between them. Germline V gene sequence: CDR1 DFQATT, CDR2 SNEGSKA (reference sequence). CDR3 loop: CSASETANQPQHF. CDR3 in DNA: TGCAGTGCTTCCGAGACAGCTAATCAGCCCCAGCATTTT.

This clonotype was observed many times. J is TRBJ2-7 and V is TRBV2; D assignment may be TRBD1 or TRBD2 (5 bases each). Trimming left V 7 bases short and J 6 bases short, with 16 bases between. This CDR3 has 13 residues. Germline V gene sequence: CDR1 SNHLY, CDR2 FYNNEI. Here the CDR3 DNA reads TGTGCCAGCAATACGCCGGGGCGTATCGAGCAGTACTTC. The encoded protein is CASNTPGRIEQYF.

The rearrangement joins TRBV18 to TRBJ2-7; D gene uncertain. The CDR3 consists of 16 residues. Germline V gene sequence: CDR1 KGHSH, CDR2 LQKENI. V gave up 0 bases and J gave up 2 bases, with 14 bases separating them. The DNA for the CDR3 is TGTGCCAGCTCACCACCGGGCGCACTCATTACCTACGAGCAGTACTTC. This translates into CASSPPGALITYEQYF.

The chain employs TRBV12-3 or TRBV12-4 and TRBJ1-5; 11 bases agree with TRBD1. This CDR3 spans 16 amino acids. With 6 bases clipped from V and 7 bases from J, the junction kept 11 bases outside the gene matches. The CDR3 DNA follows: TGTGCCAGCAGCCCTGGGACAGGGGGTTTTAAGCAGCCCCAGCATTTT. Protein: CASSPGTGGFKQPQHF.

This chain joins TRBV6-5 and TRBJ2-3, with 14 bases that match TRBD2. Trimming at V came to 4 bases and at J to 8 bases, leaving 8 bases not matched to a gene. Germline V gene lookup returns CDR1 MNHEY and CDR2 SVGAGI. This CDR3 has 16 residues. CDR3 sequence reads: CASSSRTSGGSSTQYF. The CDR3 region has the DNA TGTGCCAGCAGTTCTCGGACTAGCGGGGGGTCGAGTACGCAGTATTTT.

The sample holds a few counts of this clonotype. The rearrangement links TRBV28 to TRBJ2-6; D might be TRBD2 (5 bases). V was trimmed by 3 bases and J by 1 base, leaving 16 bases between them. The CDR3 is 18 amino acids. Germline loops: CDR1 MDHEN, CDR2 SYDVKM. The CDR3: CASSFRSMGRSGANVLTF. CDR3 bases: TGTGCCAGCAGTTTCCGCTCCATGGGGAGATCTGGGGCCAACGTCCTGACTTTC.